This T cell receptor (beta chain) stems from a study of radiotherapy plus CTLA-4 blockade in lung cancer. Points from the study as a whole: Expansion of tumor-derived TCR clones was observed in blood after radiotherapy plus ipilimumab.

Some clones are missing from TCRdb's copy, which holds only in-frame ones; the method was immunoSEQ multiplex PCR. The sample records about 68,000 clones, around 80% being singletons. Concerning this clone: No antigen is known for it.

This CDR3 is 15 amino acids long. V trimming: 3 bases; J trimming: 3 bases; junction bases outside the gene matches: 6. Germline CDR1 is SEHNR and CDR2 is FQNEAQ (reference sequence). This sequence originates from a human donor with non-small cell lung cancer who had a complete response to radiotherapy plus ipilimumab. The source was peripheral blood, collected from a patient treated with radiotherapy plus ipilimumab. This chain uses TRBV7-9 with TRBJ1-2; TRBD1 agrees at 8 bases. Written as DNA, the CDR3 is TGTGCCAGCAGCTTGACCGGACAGGGCCACTATGGCTACACCTTC. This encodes CASSLTGQGHYGYTF.